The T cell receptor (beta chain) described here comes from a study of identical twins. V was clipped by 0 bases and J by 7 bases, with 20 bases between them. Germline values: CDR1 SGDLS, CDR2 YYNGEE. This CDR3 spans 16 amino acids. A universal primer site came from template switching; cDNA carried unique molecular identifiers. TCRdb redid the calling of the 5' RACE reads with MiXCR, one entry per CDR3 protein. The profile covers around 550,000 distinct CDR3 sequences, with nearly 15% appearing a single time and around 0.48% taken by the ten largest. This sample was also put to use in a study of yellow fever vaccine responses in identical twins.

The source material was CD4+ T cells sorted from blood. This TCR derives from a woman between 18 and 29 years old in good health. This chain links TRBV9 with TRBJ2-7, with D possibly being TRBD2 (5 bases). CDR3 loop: CASSVADSAYRWEQYF. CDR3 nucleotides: TGTGCCAGCAGCGTAGCGGATAGCGCCTACCGGTGGGAGCAGTACTTC.